Listed below are T cell receptor beta chains from one sample, sequenced in a study of shared clonotypes between healthy human individuals. Data came from immunoSEQ multiplex PCR; TCRdb stores just in-frame clones and leaves some out. The sample lists about 680,000 clones, 72% occurring once. Sample: memory CD4+ T cells sorted from blood. Source of these receptors: a woman in her twenties or thirties in good health. Each CDR3 is given with its conserved first and last residue. D genes are given only for firm matches. Only part of the rows carry a size: once, few, many, or a class if the clone is expanded.

j_call: TRBJ2-2; v_call: TRBV5-1; clone_size: -; d_call: -; cdr3_aa: CASSLVADTGELFF; cdr3_nt: TGCGCCAGCAGCTTGGTTGCGGACACCGGGGAGCTGTTTTTT
j_call: TRBJ1-3; v_call: TRBV7-9; clone_size: few; d_call: -; cdr3_aa: CASSLGGDGNTIYF; cdr3_nt: TGTGCCAGCAGCTTGGGCGGGGATGGAAACACCATATATTTT
j_call: TRBJ2-1; v_call: TRBV11-2; clone_size: few; d_call: TRBD1; cdr3_aa: CASSSGQGYNEQFF; cdr3_nt: TGTGCCAGCAGCTCAGGACAGGGCTACAATGAGCAGTTCTTC
j_call: TRBJ2-7; v_call: TRBV7-9; clone_size: -; d_call: -; cdr3_aa: CASRWDNSYEQYF; cdr3_nt: TGTGCCAGCAGGTGGGACAACTCCTACGAGCAGTACTTC
j_call: TRBJ2-4; v_call: TRBV5-4; clone_size: -; d_call: -; cdr3_aa: CASSLVASKNIQYF; cdr3_nt: TGTGCCAGCAGCTTGGTGGCATCCAAAAACATTCAGTACTTC
j_call: TRBJ1-2; v_call: TRBV29-1; clone_size: many; d_call: -; cdr3_aa: CSAKEPGRRIYGYTF; cdr3_nt: TGCAGCGCCAAAGAACCGGGACGGAGGATCTATGGCTACACCTTC
j_call: TRBJ2-5; v_call: TRBV6-6; clone_size: -; d_call: -; cdr3_aa: CASSLMTGQETQYF; cdr3_nt: TGTGCCAGCAGTCTAATGACAGGACAAGAGACCCAGTACTTC
j_call: TRBJ2-2; v_call: TRBV7-3; clone_size: many; d_call: -; cdr3_aa: CASSMQTAGGELFF; cdr3_nt: TGTGCCAGCAGCATGCAAACCGCCGGCGGGGAGCTGTTTTTT
j_call: TRBJ2-5; v_call: TRBV28; clone_size: -; d_call: TRBD1; cdr3_aa: CASSLGQGETQYF; cdr3_nt: TGTGCCAGCAGTCTGGGACAGGGAGAGACCCAGTACTTC
j_call: TRBJ1-1; v_call: TRBV27; clone_size: few; d_call: TRBD1; cdr3_aa: CASSLYRDRGRNTEAFF; cdr3_nt: TGTGCCAGCAGTTTATACCGGGACAGGGGGCGGAATACTGAAGCTTTCTTT
j_call: TRBJ2-3; v_call: TRBV7-9; clone_size: few; d_call: TRBD1; cdr3_aa: CASSLGTVGDTQYF; cdr3_nt: TGTGCCAGCAGCCTCGGGACAGTAGGAGATACGCAGTATTTT
j_call: TRBJ2-1; v_call: TRBV6-5; clone_size: -; d_call: -; cdr3_aa: CASSPRTSSYNEQFF; cdr3_nt: TGTGCCAGCAGTCCCAGGACGTCCTCCTACAATGAGCAGTTCTTC
j_call: TRBJ2-5; v_call: TRBV5-1; clone_size: few; d_call: TRBD1; cdr3_aa: CASSLQGAFGETQYF; cdr3_nt: TGCGCCAGCAGCTTACAGGGGGCATTTGGAGAGACCCAGTACTTC
j_call: TRBJ1-2; v_call: TRBV6-6; clone_size: -; d_call: -; cdr3_aa: CASSRGDYGYTF; cdr3_nt: TGTGCCAGCAGTAGGGGTGACTATGGCTACACCTTC
j_call: TRBJ2-2; v_call: TRBV5-6; clone_size: -; d_call: -; cdr3_aa: CASSLRGANTGELFF; cdr3_nt: TGTGCCAGCAGCTTGAGAGGCGCGAACACCGGGGAGCTGTTTTTT
j_call: TRBJ2-2; v_call: TRBV5-1; clone_size: -; d_call: TRBD2; cdr3_aa: CASSLLAGGTGELFF; cdr3_nt: TGCGCCAGCAGCTTGTTAGCGGGTGGCACCGGGGAGCTGTTTTTT
j_call: TRBJ1-1; v_call: TRBV7-6; clone_size: -; d_call: TRBD1; cdr3_aa: CASSAGTAEAFF; cdr3_nt: TGTGCCAGCAGCGCTGGGACAGCTGAAGCTTTCTTT
j_call: TRBJ1-2; v_call: TRBV18; clone_size: many; d_call: -; cdr3_aa: CASSPLLGISGYGYTF; cdr3_nt: TGTGCCAGCTCACCACTCCTCGGGATTTCGGGCTATGGCTACACCTTC
j_call: TRBJ2-7; v_call: TRBV5-1; clone_size: once; d_call: -; cdr3_aa: CASSLGGSGPNYEQYF; cdr3_nt: TGCGCCAGCAGCTTGGGGGGGAGCGGCCCAAACTACGAGCAGTACTTC
j_call: TRBJ2-5; v_call: TRBV7-3; clone_size: -; d_call: TRBD2; cdr3_aa: CASSPTGGAVETQYF; cdr3_nt: TGTGCCAGCAGCCCCACGGGAGGCGCGGTAGAGACCCAGTACTTC
j_call: TRBJ2-3; v_call: TRBV5-6; clone_size: -; d_call: -; cdr3_aa: CASSLGSGNTDTQYF; cdr3_nt: TGTGCCAGCAGCTTGGGTAGTGGGAACACAGATACGCAGTATTTT